One sample yielded the 22 T cell receptor beta chains listed below, sequenced in a study of Graves' ophthalmopathy and Graves' hyperthyroidism. The authors amplified TCR beta CDR3 regions, and they did so from RNA transcripts for repertoire sequencing. In the first round, RT-PCR was carried out with HTBI primers, and a multiplex PCR formed the second round. TCRdb recomputed calls from the multiplex PCR reads with MiXCR, one row per CDR3 protein. The sample has approximately 640,000 distinct CDR3 sequences; 35% to 45% are singletons. Sequencing used peripheral blood. These receptors came from an adult man with Graves' ophthalmopathy.

This clonotype occurred many times. The chain recombines TRBV5-1 with TRBJ2-7; 11 bases line up with TRBD2. The CDR3 has 14 residues. CDR1 and CDR2 (germline): SGHRS, YFSETQ. The junction had 2 bases not matched to a gene; V was cut back by 4 bases and J by 2 bases. CDR3 amino acids: CASSVTSGAYEQYF. In DNA, the CDR3 is TGCGCCAGCAGCGTGACTAGCGGGGCCTACGAGCAGTACTTC.

Ten or more counts support this clonotype. The V call is TRBV7-8, the J call TRBJ2-5, with 8 bases identical to TRBD2. The CDR3 is made up of 18 amino acids. Germline V gives CDR1 SGHVS, CDR2 FQNEAQ. V gave up 1 base and J gave up 5 bases; unmatched junction bases: 15. The CDR3 region has the DNA TGTGCCAGCAGCTTAGGGGGCAAGCGGGGGTCCATCTGGGAGACCCAGTACTTC. It yields the protein CASSLGGKRGSIWETQYF.

V gene TRBV29-1 combines with J gene TRBJ1-1, with TRBD1 identical over 10 bases. Per the germline V gene, CDR1 is SQVTM and CDR2 is ANQGSEA. The CDR3 contains 12 residues. Trimming at V came to 8 bases and at J to 5 bases, leaving 5 bases not matched to a gene. CDR3 coding DNA: TGCAGCAGGGACAGGGGAGAAACTGAAGCTTTCTTT. As protein: CSRDRGETEAFF.

V and J are TRBV11-2 and TRBJ2-7; D is ambiguous. Gene TRBJ2-1 matches the end of the DNA better, so the J call may be wrong. Germline V CDR1 and CDR2: SGHAT, FQNNGV. The CDR3 is 12 amino acids. CDR3 loop: CASSLGEGEQFF. The CDR3 DNA reads as TGTGCCAGCAGCTTAGGAGAAGGTGAGCAGTTCTTC.

The genes are TRBV11-3 and TRBJ1-6, with D perhaps TRBD1 (5 bases). Trimming removed 1 base from V and 2 bases from J, with 12 bases in between. The germline V gene has CDR1 SGHNT and CDR2 YENEEA. CDR3 length: 17 amino acids. The DNA for the CDR3 is TGTGCCAGCAGCTTAGGGTTCAGGGAGCCCTATAATTCACCCCTCCACTTT. The encoded protein is CASSLGFREPYNSPLHF.

The rearrangement joins TRBV9 to TRBJ2-5, with D possibly matching TRBD2 (5 bases). V was cut by 7 bases and J by 5 bases, with 24 bases left in between. CDR1 and CDR2 from the germline V gene are SGDLS and YYNGEE. The CDR3 is 16 amino acids. In DNA, the CDR3 is TGTGCCAGCTCACCACAAAATGTCCGAGGGCAGGAGACCCAGTACTTC. Translation: CASSPQNVRGQETQYF.

This chain uses TRBV5-8 with TRBJ1-1; the match to TRBD1 covers 12 bases. With 9 bases clipped from V and 5 bases from J, the junction kept 11 bases outside the gene matches. There are 15 residues in the CDR3. The V gene's germline CDR1 is SGHTS and CDR2 YDEGEE. The CDR3 sequence is CATGQGAMEETEAFF. CDR3 sequence (DNA): TGTGCCACGGGACAGGGGGCGATGGAAGAAACTGAAGCTTTCTTT.

The table lists this clonotype with many counts. CDR3 sequence (DNA): TGTGCCAGTAGTAACCCGGGGACAGTCAGCAATCAGCCCCAGCATTTT. It codes for CASSNPGTVSNQPQHF. J is TRBJ1-5 and V is TRBV19; 7 bases agree with TRBD1. This CDR3 spans 16 amino acids. Germline V CDR1 and CDR2: LNHDA, SQIVND (reference sequence). The trim removed 4 bases at V and 1 base at J, leaving 7 bases unmatched.

The chain recombines TRBV10-3 with TRBJ1-1; 9 positions agree with TRBD1. The CDR3 totals 15 residues. V shed 11 bases and J 1 base; nucleotides not matched to a gene: 11. CDR1 and CDR2 (germline): ENHRY, SYGVKD. CDR3 region: CACRTGTGRNTEAFF. The CDR3 bases are TGTGCCTGCAGGACCGGGACAGGGAGGAACACTGAAGCTTTCTTT.

V gene TRBV7-6 combines with J gene TRBJ1-4, with TRBD1 matching over 7 bases. Germline values: CDR1 SGHVS, CDR2 FNYEAQ. There are 15 residues in the CDR3. Trimming removed 1 base from V and 5 bases from J; junction bases left unmatched: 4. The CDR3 here is CASSLEGQINEKLFF. DNA for the CDR3: TGTGCCAGCAGCTTAGAGGGACAGATCAATGAAAAACTGTTTTTT.

This clonotype was seen at least ten times. The chain couples TRBV29-1 to TRBJ1-6; maybe TRBD1 (5 bases). The CDR3 is made up of 13 amino acids. Trimming took 7 bases from V and 5 from J, leaving 12 bases between them. Germline V gene lookup returns CDR1 SQVTM and CDR2 ANQGSEA. CDR3 sequence: CSARDWDNSPLHF. CDR3 coding DNA: TGCAGCGCCCGGGACTGGGATAATTCACCCCTCCACTTT.

The sample holds many counts of this clonotype. The chain links TRBV7-2 to TRBJ1-1; D might be TRBD1 (6 bases). Germline-derived CDR1 and CDR2 are SGHTA and FQGNSA. V lost 1 base to trimming and J lost 4 bases, with 19 bases between them. This CDR3 spans 17 amino acids. The CDR3 nucleotides read TGTGCCAGCAGCTTAGTCGGGGGGGGGCGGTCGGCCACTGAAGCTTTCTTT. As protein: CASSLVGGGRSATEAFF. The variable domain in full, with the rest retrieved from reference TRBV7-2 and TRBJ1-1, is GAGVSQSPSNKVTEKGKDVELRCDPISGHTALYWYRQSLGQGLEFLIYFQGNSAPDKSGLPSDRFSAERTGGSVSTLTIQRTQQEDSAVYLCASSLVGGGRSATEAFFGQGTRLTVV.

This clonotype has a count of ten or more. This sequence joins TRBV2 and TRBJ1-2; no firm D call. Deletions cut 4 bases from V and 2 bases from J, with 8 bases between. CDR1 is SNHLY and CDR2 is FYNNEI in the germline V gene. The CDR3 contains 13 residues. The CDR3 region has the DNA TGTGCCAGCAGTGTAAGAGGGAACTATGGCTACACCTTC. This gives the protein CASSVRGNYGYTF.

This clonotype appeared a few times. V gene TRBV12-3 or TRBV12-4 combines with J gene TRBJ1-1; D possibly corresponds to TRBD1 (5 bases). V gave up 4 bases and J gave up 1 base, with 10 bases separating them. The CDR3 runs 14 residues. CDR3 in amino acids: CASSWGEGNTEAFF. CDR3 nucleotide sequence: TGTGCCAGCAGTTGGGGGGAGGGGAACACTGAAGCTTTCTTT.

In its sample, this clonotype was seen many times. The J gene is TRBJ1-2, the V gene TRBV9; TRBD1 matches 9 bases. J was trimmed by 4 bases and V by 4 bases; bases with no gene match: 2. CDR3 length: 13 amino acids. The germline gives CDR1 SGDLS, CDR2 YYNGEE. The CDR3 is CASSTGGVYGYTF. The CDR3 coding sequence is TGTGCCAGCAGCACAGGGGGCGTCTATGGCTACACCTTC.

CDR3 region: CASTSSVGARNQPQHF. The CDR3 region has the DNA TGCGCCAGCACGTCCTCAGTTGGGGCGAGGAATCAGCCCCAGCATTTT. The gene calls are TRBV10-2 and TRBJ1-5; TRBD1 might be the D (5 bases). CDR1 is WSHSY, CDR2 SAAADI, per germline. With 7 bases removed from V and 4 bases from J, the gap between germline ends came to 20 bases. This CDR3 is 16 amino acids long.

This clonotype was observed once. The chain combines TRBV27 with TRBJ1-1; no clear D gene. The CDR3 runs 14 residues. CDR1 MNHEY and CDR2 SMNVEV come from the germline V gene (reference sequence). V lost 3 bases to trimming and J lost 4 bases, with 12 bases between them. The CDR3 loop reads CASSFRGLGTEAFF. CDR3 coding DNA: TGTGCCAGCAGTTTTAGAGGGTTGGGCACTGAAGCTTTCTTT.

This chain uses TRBV7-9 with TRBJ1-6; perhaps TRBD1 as D (6 bases). Looked up from germline, CDR1 is SEHNR and CDR2 is FQNEAQ (reference sequence). There are 15 residues in the CDR3. Trimming left V 4 bases short and J 10 bases short, with 17 bases between. This CDR3 is CASSSRAQGGSPLHF. The CDR3 DNA reads TGTGCCAGCAGCTCACGAGCACAGGGTGGCTCACCCCTCCACTTT.

Many counts were recorded for this clonotype. CDR3: CASSVEPARDTEAFF. The DNA for the CDR3 is TGTGCCAGCAGCGTTGAGCCGGCGCGGGACACTGAAGCTTTCTTT. V and J are TRBV9 and TRBJ1-1, with unresolved D. The CDR3 spans 15 residues. Trimming cost V 2 bases and J 3 bases, with 14 bases left between them. Germline V gene lookup returns CDR1 SGDLS and CDR2 YYNGEE.

Notes on this clonotype: A read error may be the cause here, since a much bigger clone is one base away. The chain employs TRBV20-1 and TRBJ1-1, with D hard to call. The CDR3 is made up of 13 amino acids. Germline CDR1 is DFQATT and CDR2 is SNEGSKA (reference sequence). This CDR3 is CNARYQRNTEAFF. The DNA of the CDR3 is TGCAATGCTAGATACCAGAGGAACACTGAAGCTTTCTTT.

This chain joins TRBV7-8 and TRBJ2-5, with 14 bases aligning to TRBD2. The CDR3 loop spans 15 amino acids. V shed 5 bases, J shed 5 bases, and the junction held 4 bases outside the gene matches. Germline loops: CDR1 SGHVS, CDR2 FQNEAQ. Here the CDR3 reads CASSRLAGGVETQYF. The CDR3, as DNA: TGTGCCAGCAGCCGACTAGCGGGGGGGGTGGAGACCCAGTACTTC.

The chain joins TRBV2 to TRBJ2-3, with 9 bases identical to TRBD1. Trimming took 1 base from V and 6 from J; bases not matched to a gene: 2. This CDR3 region has 14 residues. In germline, CDR1 is SNHLY, CDR2 FYNNEI. The DNA of the CDR3 is TGTGCCAGCAGTGAAGTACAGGGGGCTGATACGCAGTATTTT. Translated: CASSEVQGADTQYF.